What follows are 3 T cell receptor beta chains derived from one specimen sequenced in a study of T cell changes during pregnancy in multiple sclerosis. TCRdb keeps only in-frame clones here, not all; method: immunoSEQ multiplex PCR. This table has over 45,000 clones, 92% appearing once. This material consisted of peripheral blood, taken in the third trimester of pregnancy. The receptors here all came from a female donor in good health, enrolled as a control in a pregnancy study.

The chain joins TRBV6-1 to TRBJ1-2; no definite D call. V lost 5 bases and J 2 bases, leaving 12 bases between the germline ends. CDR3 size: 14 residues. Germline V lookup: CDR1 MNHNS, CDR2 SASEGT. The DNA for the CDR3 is TGTGCCAGCAGTCGTGAACACATCAACTATGGCTACACCTTC. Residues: CASSREHINYGYTF.

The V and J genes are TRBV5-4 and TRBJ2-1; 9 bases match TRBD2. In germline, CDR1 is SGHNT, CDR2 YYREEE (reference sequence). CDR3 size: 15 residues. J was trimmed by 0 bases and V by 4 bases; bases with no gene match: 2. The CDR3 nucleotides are TGTGCCAGCAGCCGCGGGGGGGCCTCCTACAATGAGCAGTTCTTC. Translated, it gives CASSRGGASYNEQFF.

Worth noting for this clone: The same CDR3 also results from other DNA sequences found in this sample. The CDR3 nucleotides are TGTGCCAGGAGGGATGTGGATACGCAGTATTTT. Its protein is CARRDVDTQYF. The rearrangement links TRBV2 to TRBJ2-3; maybe TRBD2 (5 bases). Germline V gives CDR1 SNHLY, CDR2 FYNNEI. The CDR3 consists of 11 residues. Trimming removed 9 bases from V and 6 bases from J, with 10 bases in between.